The table lists the clone carrying this T cell receptor beta chain with a count of one. This entry is derived from a study of blood T cell repertoires in COVID-19. Study in general: The study drew acute and convalescent COVID-19 samples from the United States, Italy and Spain. PBMCs, B-cell-depleted T cells, or T cells were the source of the cDNA or gDNA that made up the material.

Germline-derived CDR1 and CDR2 are MNHEY and SVGAGI. The CDR3 is 15 amino acids. The junction had 2 bases not matched to a gene; V was cut back by 3 bases and J by 3 bases. Libraries were prepared by immunoSEQ multiplex PCR; TCRdb keeps only in-frame clonotypes and omits some of them. The table lists about 310,000 clones, 87% of them singletons. Across fewer than 25 US areas, participants ranged in age from about 18 to 90 years. This chain connects TRBV6-5 to TRBJ2-7; TRBD2 agrees at 13 bases. The TCR originated in a young woman who had recovered from COVID-19. Source material: PBMCs or T cells enriched from blood (not recorded which). Here the CDR3 reads CASSYTSGRGYEQYF. For the CDR3, the DNA is TGTGCCAGCAGTTATACTAGCGGGAGGGGCTACGAGCAGTACTTC.